The present T cell receptor beta chain was sequenced within a study of CD8 T cells in ankylosing spondylitis. Study-wide points: Previously reported in reactive arthritis synovial fluid and blood were some of the motif variants.

Using its own MiXCR run on the 5' RACE reads, TCRdb lists one record per CDR3 protein. The sample consists of tens of thousands of distinct CDR3 sequences, less than 6% of them appearing once. Many counts were recorded for this clonotype. What it binds is unknown. Germline CDR1 reads LGHNA; CDR2 reads YNFKEQ. The V segment lost 3 bases and the J segment 0 bases; nucleotides outside the gene matches: 2. The CDR3 runs 15 residues. The J gene is TRBJ2-7, the V gene TRBV4-2; 10 bases line up with TRBD1. This receptor was identified in a male donor with ankylosing spondylitis or in good health (not recorded which). Sequenced: blood, either unsorted or a sorted T cell fraction (not recorded which). The chain's CDR3 is CASSHGQGGSYEQYF. CDR3 coding DNA: TGTGCCAGCAGCCATGGACAGGGGGGCTCCTACGAGCAGTACTTC.